These 7 T cell receptor beta chains came from one sample sequenced in a study of cytomegalovirus exposure and HLA in healthy donors. Both 60 Vbeta primers and 13 Jbeta primers went into the PCR. The protocol was immunoSEQ multiplex PCR, while the TCRdb copy is restricted to in-frame clones and leaves out a portion. The data show about 190,000 clones, with approximately 75% seen just once and 4% to 5% held by the top ten. The material sequenced was PBMCs. Source of these receptors: a man aged 25-45 years in good health and CMV-seropositive.

The chain joins TRBV9 to TRBJ2-6; D not resolved. CDR1 and CDR2 (germline): SGDLS, YYNGEE. The CDR3 has 17 amino acids. The V and J ends lost 3 bases and 0 bases respectively, with 13 bases between them. The DNA for the CDR3 is TGTGCCAGCAGCGGAATACAGAGTAGCTCTGGGGCCAACGTCCTGACTTTC. Its translation: CASSGIQSSSGANVLTF.

The rearrangement links TRBV19 to TRBJ1-2, with D tentatively TRBD1 (6 bases). Per the germline V gene, CDR1 is LNHDA and CDR2 is SQIVND (reference sequence). This CDR3 comprises 16 residues. The V gene lost 2 bases and the J gene lost 4 bases, with 17 bases spanning the gap. CDR3 bases: TGTGCCAGTAGTATACCGCCTAGGGGGGGCGTCTATGGCTACACCTTC. Protein sequence: CASSIPPRGGVYGYTF. The complete variable domain, with remaining parts taken from reference TRBV19 and TRBJ1-2, reads DGGITQSPKYLFRKEGQNVTLSCEQNLNHDAMYWYRQDPGQGLRLIYYSQIVNDFQKGDIAEGYSVSREKKESFPLTVTSAQKNPTAFYLCASSIPPRGGVYGYTFGSGTRLTVV.

The chain combines TRBV10-2 with TRBJ1-1, with D tentatively TRBD1 (6 bases). The germline V gene has CDR1 WSHSY and CDR2 SAAADI. This CDR3 contains 14 residues. Trimming cost V 2 bases and J 1 base, with 8 bases left between them. In nucleotides, the CDR3 is TGCGCCAGCAGTGAGCAGGGGAAGAACACTGAAGCTTTCTTT. Translation gives CASSEQGKNTEAFF.

In this sample, this clone turned up a few times. J is TRBJ1-1 and V is TRBV5-6; the D is unclear. The CDR3 consists of 14 residues. Looked up from germline, CDR1 is SGHDT and CDR2 is YYEEEE. V shed 0 bases and J shed 0 bases, with 6 bases lying between them. The CDR3 region is CASSLGHLNTEAFF. CDR3 nucleotide sequence: TGTGCCAGCAGCTTGGGGCATCTGAACACTGAAGCTTTCTTT.

Only one count was recorded for this clone. The V gene is TRBV19, the J gene TRBJ1-1; TRBD1 agrees at 7 bases. The CDR3 runs 13 residues. The V gene end was trimmed by 3 bases and the J gene end by 6 bases; junction bases not matched to a gene: 4. Germline V gene data show CDR1 as LNHDA and CDR2 as SQIVND (reference sequence). CDR3 region: CASSILGTAEAFF. CDR3 bases: TGTGCCAGTAGTATCCTGGGGACAGCTGAAGCTTTCTTT.

V is TRBV7-3 and J is TRBJ1-3; D not certain. With 2 bases removed from V and 4 bases from J, the gap between germline ends came to 6 bases. Germline lookup yields CDR1 SGHTA and CDR2 FQGTGA. The CDR3 has 13 residues. In DNA, the CDR3 is TGTGCCAGCAGCTTATATGAGGGAAACACCATATATTTT. This translates into CASSLYEGNTIYF.

The table lists this clone with a few counts. The V gene is TRBV29-1, the J gene TRBJ1-3; D is undetermined. The CDR3 loop spans 14 amino acids. Per the germline V gene, CDR1 is SQVTM and CDR2 is ANQGSEA. The germline V and J ends were trimmed by 0 bases and 0 bases, with 6 bases remaining between them. CDR3 residues: CSVEDWSSGNTIYF. DNA for the CDR3: TGCAGCGTTGAAGATTGGAGCTCTGGAAACACCATATATTTT.